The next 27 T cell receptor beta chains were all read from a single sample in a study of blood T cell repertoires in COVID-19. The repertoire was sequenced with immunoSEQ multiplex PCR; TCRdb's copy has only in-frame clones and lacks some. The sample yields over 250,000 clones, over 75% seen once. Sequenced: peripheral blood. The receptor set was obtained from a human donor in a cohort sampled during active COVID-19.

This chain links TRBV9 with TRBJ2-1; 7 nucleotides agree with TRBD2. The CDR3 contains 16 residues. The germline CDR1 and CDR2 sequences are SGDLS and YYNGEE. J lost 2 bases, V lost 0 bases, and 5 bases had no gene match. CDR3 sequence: CASSVVAGDTYNEQFF. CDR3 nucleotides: TGTGCCAGCAGCGTAGTCGCGGGAGACACCTACAATGAGCAGTTCTTC.

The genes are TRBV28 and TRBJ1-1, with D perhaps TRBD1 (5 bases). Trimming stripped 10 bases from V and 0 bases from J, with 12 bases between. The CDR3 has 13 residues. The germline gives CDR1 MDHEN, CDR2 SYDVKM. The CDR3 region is CATAGKMNTEAFF. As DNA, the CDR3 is TGTGCCACAGCAGGGAAAATGAACACTGAAGCTTTCTTT.

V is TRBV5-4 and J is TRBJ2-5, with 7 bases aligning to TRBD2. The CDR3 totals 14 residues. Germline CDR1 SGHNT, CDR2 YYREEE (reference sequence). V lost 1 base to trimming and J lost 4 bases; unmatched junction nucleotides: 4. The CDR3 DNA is TGTGCCAGCAGCTTGCCGTCGGGGGGAGAGACCCAGTACTTC. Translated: CASSLPSGGETQYF.

The CDR3 DNA is TGTGCCAGCAGCCAAGGGTATGAGAGGACCGGGGAGCTGTTTTTT. It codes for CASSQGYERTGELFF. The V call is TRBV3-1 (or the pseudogene TRBV3-2), the J call TRBJ2-2; D not certain. This CDR3 contains 15 residues. Germline CDR1 is LGHDT and CDR2 is YNNKEL (reference sequence). The V end was cut by 1 base, the J end by 5 bases, with 11 bases between.

For the CDR3, the DNA is TGTGCCAGCAGTGACGCTCCGGAGTATCCCTACGAGCAGTACTTC. This gives the protein CASSDAPEYPYEQYF. The genes are TRBV2 and TRBJ2-7, with no clear D. V lost 3 bases, J lost 2 bases, and 14 bases lay in between. The CDR3 sequence is 15 residues long. Germline CDR1 is SNHLY and CDR2 is FYNNEI.

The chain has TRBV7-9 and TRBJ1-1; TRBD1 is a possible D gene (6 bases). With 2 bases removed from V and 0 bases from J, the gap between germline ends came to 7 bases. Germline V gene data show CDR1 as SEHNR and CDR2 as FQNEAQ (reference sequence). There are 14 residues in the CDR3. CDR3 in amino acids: CASSLKGVNTEAFF. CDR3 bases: TGTGCCAGCAGCTTAAAGGGGGTGAACACTGAAGCTTTCTTT.

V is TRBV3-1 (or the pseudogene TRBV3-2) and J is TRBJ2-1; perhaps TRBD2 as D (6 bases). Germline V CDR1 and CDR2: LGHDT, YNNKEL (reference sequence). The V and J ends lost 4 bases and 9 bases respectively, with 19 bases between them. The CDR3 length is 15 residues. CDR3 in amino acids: CASSLSPAGYGEQFF. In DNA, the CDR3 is TGTGCCAGCAGCCTCTCACCGGCGGGATACGGTGAGCAGTTCTTC.

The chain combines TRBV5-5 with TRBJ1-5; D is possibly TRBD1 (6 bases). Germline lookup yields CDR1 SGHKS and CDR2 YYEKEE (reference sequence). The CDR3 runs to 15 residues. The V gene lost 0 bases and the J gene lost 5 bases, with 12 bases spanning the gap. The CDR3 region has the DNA TGTGCCAGCAGCTTGGAACAGGGTATGTATCAGCCCCAGCATTTT. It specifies CASSLEQGMYQPQHF.

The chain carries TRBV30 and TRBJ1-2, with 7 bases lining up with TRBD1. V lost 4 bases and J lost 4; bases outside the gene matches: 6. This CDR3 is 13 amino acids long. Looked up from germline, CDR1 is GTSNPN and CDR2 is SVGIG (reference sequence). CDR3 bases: TGTGCCTGGAACCCAGGGGGTGGCTATGGCTACACCTTC. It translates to CAWNPGGGYGYTF.

CDR3 sequence: CASSLRTSGSLRELFF. The DNA for the CDR3 is TGTGCCAGCTCACTAAGGACTAGCGGGAGTTTGCGGGAGCTGTTTTTT. V gene TRBV18 combines with J gene TRBJ2-2, with 13 bases matching TRBD2. V was clipped by 4 bases and J by 9 bases; unmatched bases: 8. This CDR3 has 16 residues. Germline loops: CDR1 KGHSH, CDR2 LQKENI.

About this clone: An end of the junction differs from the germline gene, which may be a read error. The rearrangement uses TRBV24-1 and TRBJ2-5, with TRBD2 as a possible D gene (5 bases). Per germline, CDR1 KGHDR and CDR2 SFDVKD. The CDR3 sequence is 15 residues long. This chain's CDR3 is CATSDFSGNQETQYF. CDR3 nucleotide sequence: TGTGCCACCAGTGATTTCTCCGGGAACCAGGAGACCCAGTACTTC.

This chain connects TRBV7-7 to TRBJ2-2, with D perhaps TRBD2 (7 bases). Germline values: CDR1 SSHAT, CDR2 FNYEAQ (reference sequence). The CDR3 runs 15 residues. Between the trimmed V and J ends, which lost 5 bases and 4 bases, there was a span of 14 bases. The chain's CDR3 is CASSRLGGGTGELFF. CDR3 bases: TGTGCCAGCAGCCGCTTGGGAGGGGGCACCGGGGAGCTGTTTTTT.

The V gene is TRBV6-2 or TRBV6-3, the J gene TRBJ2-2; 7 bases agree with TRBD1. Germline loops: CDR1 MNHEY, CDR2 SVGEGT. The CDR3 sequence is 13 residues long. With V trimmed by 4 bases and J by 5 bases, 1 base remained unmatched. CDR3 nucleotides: TGTGCCAGCAGTTGGGGACAGACCGGGGAGCTGTTTTTT. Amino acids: CASSWGQTGELFF.

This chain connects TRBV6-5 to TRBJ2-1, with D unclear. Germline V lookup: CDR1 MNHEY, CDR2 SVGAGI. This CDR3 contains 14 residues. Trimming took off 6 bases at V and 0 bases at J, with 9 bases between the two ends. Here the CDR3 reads CASRKDNSYNEQFF. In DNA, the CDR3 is TGTGCCAGCAGGAAAGACAACTCCTACAATGAGCAGTTCTTC.

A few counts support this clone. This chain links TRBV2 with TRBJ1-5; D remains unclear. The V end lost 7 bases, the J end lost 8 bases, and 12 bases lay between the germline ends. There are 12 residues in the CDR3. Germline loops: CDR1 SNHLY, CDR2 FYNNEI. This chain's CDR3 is CASTYLGKPQHF. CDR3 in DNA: TGTGCCAGCACCTATCTCGGGAAGCCCCAGCATTTT.

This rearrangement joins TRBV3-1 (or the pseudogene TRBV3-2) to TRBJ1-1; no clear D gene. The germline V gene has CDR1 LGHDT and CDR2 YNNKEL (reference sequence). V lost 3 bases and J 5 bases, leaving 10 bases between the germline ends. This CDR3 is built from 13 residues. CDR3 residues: CASSHHGGTEAFF. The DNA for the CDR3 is TGTGCCAGCAGCCATCATGGAGGGACTGAAGCTTTCTTT.

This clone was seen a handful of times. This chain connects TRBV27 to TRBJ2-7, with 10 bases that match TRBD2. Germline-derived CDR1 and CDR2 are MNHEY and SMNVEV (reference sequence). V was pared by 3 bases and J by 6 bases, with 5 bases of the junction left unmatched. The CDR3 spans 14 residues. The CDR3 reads CASSLASGSPEQYF. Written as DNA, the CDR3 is TGTGCCAGCAGTTTGGCTAGCGGGAGTCCCGAGCAGTACTTC.

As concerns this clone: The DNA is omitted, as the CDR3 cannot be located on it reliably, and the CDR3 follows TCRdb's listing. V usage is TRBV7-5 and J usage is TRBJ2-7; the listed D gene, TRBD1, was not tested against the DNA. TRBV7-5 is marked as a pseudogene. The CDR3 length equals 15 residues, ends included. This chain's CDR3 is CARSLVGTGTYEQYF.

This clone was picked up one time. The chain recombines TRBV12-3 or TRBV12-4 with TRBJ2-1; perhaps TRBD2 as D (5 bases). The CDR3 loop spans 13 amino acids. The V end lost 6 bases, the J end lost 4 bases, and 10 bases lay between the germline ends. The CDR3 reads CASSGISYNEQFF. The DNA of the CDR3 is TGTGCCAGCAGCGGGATTTCATACAATGAGCAGTTCTTC.

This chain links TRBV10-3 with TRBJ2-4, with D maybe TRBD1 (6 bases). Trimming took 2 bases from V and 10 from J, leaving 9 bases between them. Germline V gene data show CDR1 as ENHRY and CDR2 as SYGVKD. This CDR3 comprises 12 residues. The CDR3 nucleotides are TGTGCCATCAGTGAGGGGACAAGGATTCAGTACTTC. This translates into CAISEGTRIQYF.

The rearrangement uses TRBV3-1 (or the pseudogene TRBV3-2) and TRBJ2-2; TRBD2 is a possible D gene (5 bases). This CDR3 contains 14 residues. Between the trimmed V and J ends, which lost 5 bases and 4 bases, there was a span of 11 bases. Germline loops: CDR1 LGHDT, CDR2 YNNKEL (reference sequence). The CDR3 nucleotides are TGTGCCAGCAGCGCGGGCTTTTTCACCGGGGAGCTGTTTTTT. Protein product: CASSAGFFTGELFF.

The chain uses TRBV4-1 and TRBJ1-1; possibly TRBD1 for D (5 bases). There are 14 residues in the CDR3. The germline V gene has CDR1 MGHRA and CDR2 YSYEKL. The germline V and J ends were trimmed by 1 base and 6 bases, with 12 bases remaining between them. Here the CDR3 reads CASSQGAGRAEAFF. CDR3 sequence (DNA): TGCGCCAGCAGCCAAGGGGCAGGGAGGGCTGAAGCTTTCTTT.

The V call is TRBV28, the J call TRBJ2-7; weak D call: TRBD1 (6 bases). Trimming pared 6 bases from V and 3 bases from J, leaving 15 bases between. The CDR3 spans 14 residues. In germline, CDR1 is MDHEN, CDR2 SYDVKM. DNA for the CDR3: TGTGCCAGCAGACTAGACAGGATCAACTACGAGCAGTACTTC. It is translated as CASRLDRINYEQYF.

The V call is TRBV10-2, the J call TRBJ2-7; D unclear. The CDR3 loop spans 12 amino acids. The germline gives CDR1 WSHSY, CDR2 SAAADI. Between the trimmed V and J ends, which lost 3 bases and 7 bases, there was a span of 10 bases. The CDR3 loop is CASSELVREQYF. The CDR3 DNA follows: TGCGCCAGCAGTGAATTGGTGCGGGAGCAGTACTTC.

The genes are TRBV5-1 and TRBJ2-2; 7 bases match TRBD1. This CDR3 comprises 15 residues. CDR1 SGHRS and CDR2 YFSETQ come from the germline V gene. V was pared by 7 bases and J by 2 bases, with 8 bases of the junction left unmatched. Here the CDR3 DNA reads TGCGCCAGCCACCCCGGGACAGCTAACACCGGGGAGCTGTTTTTT. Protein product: CASHPGTANTGELFF.

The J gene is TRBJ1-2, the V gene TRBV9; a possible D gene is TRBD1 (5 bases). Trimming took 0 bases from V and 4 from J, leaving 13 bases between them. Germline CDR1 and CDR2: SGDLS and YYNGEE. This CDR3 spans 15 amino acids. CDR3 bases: TGTGCCAGCAGCGTAGCTACACAGGACCGCTATGGCTACACCTTC. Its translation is CASSVATQDRYGYTF.

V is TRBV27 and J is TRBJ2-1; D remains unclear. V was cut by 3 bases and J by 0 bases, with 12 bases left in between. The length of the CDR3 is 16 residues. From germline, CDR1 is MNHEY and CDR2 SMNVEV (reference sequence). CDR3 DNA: TGTGCCAGCAGTTTTTTTGCGGCGAGCTCCTACAATGAGCAGTTCTTC. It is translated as CASSFFAASSYNEQFF.